Presented here are 21 T cell receptor beta chains from one specimen sequenced in a study of T cells in localized non-small cell lung cancer. Clones were sequenced by immunoSEQ multiplex PCR, and TCRdb holds only the in-frame ones, with some missing. Here the sample spans 50,000 to 70,000 clones, more than 85% being singletons. This sample comprised peripheral blood, obtained before any cancer treatment. These receptors were taken from a man aged 35-69 years with stage I lung adenocarcinoma.

The chain combines TRBV5-1 with TRBJ1-1, with D unresolved. CDR1 is SGHRS, CDR2 YFSETQ, per germline. Trimming removed 4 bases at V and 3 bases at J, with 13 bases between. The CDR3 spans 14 residues. The CDR3, as DNA: TGCGCCAGCAGCCCCGCGATGGTGGACACTGAAGCTTTCTTT. Residues: CASSPAMVDTEAFF.

The chain combines TRBV7-2 with TRBJ2-3; the match to TRBD2 covers 8 bases. Germline CDR1 reads SGHTA; CDR2 reads FQGNSA. The CDR3 has 16 amino acids. J lost 0 bases, V lost 8 bases, and 10 bases had no gene match. Here the CDR3 reads CASATSSGTSTDTQYF. The CDR3 DNA follows: TGTGCCAGCGCGACTAGTAGCGGGACCAGCACAGATACGCAGTATTTT.

V gene TRBV18 combines with J gene TRBJ2-7; D tentatively fits TRBD1 or TRBD2 (5 bases each). V lost 4 bases and J lost 0, with 19 bases in between. The CDR3 runs to 17 residues. Per germline, CDR1 KGHSH and CDR2 LQKENI. CDR3 sequence (DNA): TGTGCCAGCTCACTCCCACCGGGGCTCCCTAGCTCCTACGAGCAGTACTTC. It yields the protein CASSLPPGLPSSYEQYF.

CDR3 coding DNA: TGTGCCAGCAGTTACTCGATAAACGCGGAGGGCTACACCTTC. Translated, it gives CASSYSINAEGYTF. The J gene is TRBJ1-2, the V gene TRBV6-6; D gene uncertain. CDR1 MNHNY and CDR2 SVGAGI come from the germline V gene (reference sequence). The CDR3 has 14 amino acids. Trimming cost V 0 bases and J 8 bases, with 13 bases left between them.

The chain joins TRBV28 to TRBJ1-2; D not resolved. Germline CDR1 reads MDHEN; CDR2 reads SYDVKM. The CDR3 extends over 12 amino acids. Trimming cost V 8 bases and J 8 bases, with 15 bases left between them. The CDR3 loop is CASSSDVGGYTF. In DNA, the CDR3 is TGTGCCAGCTCCTCAGACGTGGGAGGCTACACCTTC.

About this clone itself: This may arise from a read error, as a much more abundant clone is one base away. Other DNA sequences in the sample encode the same CDR3. This chain uses TRBV5-1 with TRBJ2-2; no reliable D call. V lost 3 bases and J lost 5, with 11 bases in between. The CDR3 spans 14 residues. The germline gives CDR1 SGHRS, CDR2 YFSETQ. The CDR3 here is CASSYTVNTGELFF. The CDR3 DNA is TGCGCCAGCAGCTACACTGTTAATACCGGGGAGCTGTTTTTT.

This chain joins TRBV4-1 and TRBJ1-1; 8 bases fit TRBD1. Trimming took 0 bases from V and 4 from J; bases not matched to a gene: 10. CDR3 length: 17 amino acids. Per the germline V gene, CDR1 is MGHRA and CDR2 is YSYEKL. CDR3 loop: CASSQDIVRGPGTEAFF. CDR3 coding DNA: TGCGCCAGCAGCCAAGATATTGTCAGGGGGCCTGGCACTGAAGCTTTCTTT.

This clone was counted once. This chain joins TRBV28 and TRBJ2-7; D perhaps matches TRBD1 (6 bases). The CDR3 totals 14 residues. From germline, CDR1 is MDHEN and CDR2 SYDVKM. The ends were cut back, 3 bases at V and 0 bases at J, with 9 bases in the middle. The CDR3 bases are TGTGCCAGCAGTTTCAGGGGAATCTCCTACGAGCAGTACTTC. Translation gives CASSFRGISYEQYF.

The genes are TRBV5-1 and TRBJ2-2; perhaps TRBD2 as D (5 bases). The CDR3 extends over 18 amino acids. The V end was cut by 0 bases, the J end by 2 bases, with 17 bases between. Germline assignment: CDR1 SGHRS and CDR2 YFSETQ. For the CDR3, the DNA is TGCGCCAGCAGCTTGGCCGGCACGAGACTAACAAACACCGGGGAGCTGTTTTTT. Encoded protein: CASSLAGTRLTNTGELFF.

This chain uses TRBV19 with TRBJ2-1; 11 bases are shared with TRBD2. The CDR3 is 14 residues long. Trimming removed 7 bases from V and 7 bases from J; junction bases left unmatched: 6. Germline CDR1 LNHDA, CDR2 SQIVND (reference sequence). The CDR3: CASTRGLAVNEQFF. The CDR3 DNA is TGTGCCAGTACCAGGGGACTAGCGGTGAATGAGCAGTTCTTC.

V usage is TRBV4-2 and J usage is TRBJ2-5; possibly TRBD1 or TRBD2 for D (5 bases each). The CDR3 is 12 amino acids. CDR1 LGHNA and CDR2 YNFKEQ come from the germline V gene. The V and J ends lost 3 bases and 5 bases respectively, with 7 bases between them. The CDR3 nucleotides are TGTGCCAGCAGCCAGTGGGGGGAGACCCAGTACTTC. Translated, it gives CASSQWGETQYF.

This clone was observed once. V usage is TRBV7-2 and J usage is TRBJ2-4, with D perhaps given as TRBD1 or TRBD2 (6 bases each). Looked up from germline, CDR1 is SGHTA and CDR2 is FQGNSA. The CDR3 runs 13 residues. V was trimmed by 1 base and J by 9 bases, leaving 10 bases between them. The CDR3 nucleotides are TGTGCCAGCAGCTTAGTAAAGGGGGGCATTCAGTACTTC. Translated, it gives CASSLVKGGIQYF.

The chain combines TRBV4-2 with TRBJ2-1; D remains unclear. The CDR3 is 13 residues long. Germline lookup yields CDR1 LGHNA and CDR2 YNFKEQ. V lost 1 base, J lost 6 bases, and 7 bases lay in between. The CDR3 region is CASSQVDANEQFF. CDR3 sequence (DNA): TGTGCCAGCAGCCAAGTGGACGCCAATGAGCAGTTCTTC.

CDR3 in amino acids: CASSRRASSYEQYF. In nucleotides, the CDR3 is TGTGCCAGCAGCCGCCGGGCCAGCTCCTACGAGCAGTACTTC. The chain uses TRBV5-8 and TRBJ2-7; D is unclear. This CDR3 region has 14 residues. Germline V gene sequence: CDR1 SGHTS, CDR2 YDEGEE. V lost 4 bases, J lost 0 bases, and 11 bases lay in between.

This chain connects TRBV6-5 to TRBJ1-1, with D unresolved. CDR1 and CDR2 from the germline V gene are MNHEY and SVGAGI. The CDR3 totals 14 residues. The V end was cut by 6 bases, the J end by 4 bases, with 15 bases between. The CDR3 DNA reads TGTGCCAGCAGGGCACCACGAACCGGCACTGAAGCTTTCTTT. It encodes CASRAPRTGTEAFF.

This clone was found once. This chain links TRBV5-5 with TRBJ2-7; 10 positions match TRBD2. The germline CDR1 and CDR2 sequences are SGHKS and YYEKEE (reference sequence). The CDR3 has 17 residues. J was trimmed by 2 bases and V by 4 bases; bases with no gene match: 12. CDR3 DNA sequence: TGTGCCAGCAGCCCCTCGATCTTTACTAGCGGGGCCTACGAGCAGTACTTC. Its protein is CASSPSIFTSGAYEQYF.

V usage is TRBV27 and J usage is TRBJ2-7; D is possibly TRBD1 or TRBD2 (5 bases each). The germline V gene encodes CDR1 MNHEY and CDR2 SMNVEV (reference sequence). The CDR3 runs to 13 residues. The ends were cut back, 8 bases at V and 0 bases at J, with 11 bases in the middle. CDR3 in DNA: TGTGCCAGCCGGGACGGAAACTCCTACGAGCAGTACTTC. Translating it yields CASRDGNSYEQYF.

The chain joins TRBV7-3 to TRBJ2-3, with 13 bases matching TRBD2. CDR3 length equals 13 residues. Trimming took 5 bases from V and 11 from J; bases not matched to a gene: 4. Germline assignment: CDR1 SGHTA and CDR2 FQGTGA. CDR3 protein: CASSRTSGREQYF. The CDR3 DNA is TGTGCCAGCAGCAGGACTAGCGGGAGAGAGCAGTATTTT.

J is TRBJ2-1 and V is TRBV27; TRBD1 matches at 11 bases. J was trimmed by 4 bases and V by 6 bases; bases with no gene match: 2. The CDR3 is 14 amino acids. Germline loops: CDR1 MNHEY, CDR2 SMNVEV (reference sequence). The CDR3 protein is CASRGTGGYNEQFF. The CDR3 nucleotides are TGTGCCAGCAGAGGGACAGGGGGGTACAATGAGCAGTTCTTC.

V and J are TRBV11-1 and TRBJ2-7; D may be TRBD2 (6 bases). The CDR3 covers 13 residues. V shed 0 bases and J shed 7 bases, with 10 bases lying between them. Germline CDR1 is SGHAT and CDR2 is FQDESV (reference sequence). CDR3 DNA sequence: TGTGCCAGCAGCTTAGCGGAGGGATTGGAGCAGTACTTC. This translates into CASSLAEGLEQYF.

This sequence joins TRBV7-3 and TRBJ2-5; 7 nucleotides align to TRBD1. The trim removed 5 bases at V and 3 bases at J, leaving 3 bases unmatched. The germline gives CDR1 SGHTA, CDR2 FQGTGA. The CDR3 consists of 13 residues. The CDR3 region has the DNA TGTGCCAGCAGCAGGGACAGCAAAGAGACCCAGTACTTC. It yields the protein CASSRDSKETQYF. Based on the CDR3 plus reference TRBV7-3 and TRBJ2-5, the full variable domain is GAGVSQTPSNKVTEKGKYVELRCDPISGHTALYWYRQSLGQGPEFLIYFQGTGAADDSGLPNDRFFAVRPEGSVSTLKIQRTERGDSAVYLCASSRDSKETQYFGPGTRLLVL.